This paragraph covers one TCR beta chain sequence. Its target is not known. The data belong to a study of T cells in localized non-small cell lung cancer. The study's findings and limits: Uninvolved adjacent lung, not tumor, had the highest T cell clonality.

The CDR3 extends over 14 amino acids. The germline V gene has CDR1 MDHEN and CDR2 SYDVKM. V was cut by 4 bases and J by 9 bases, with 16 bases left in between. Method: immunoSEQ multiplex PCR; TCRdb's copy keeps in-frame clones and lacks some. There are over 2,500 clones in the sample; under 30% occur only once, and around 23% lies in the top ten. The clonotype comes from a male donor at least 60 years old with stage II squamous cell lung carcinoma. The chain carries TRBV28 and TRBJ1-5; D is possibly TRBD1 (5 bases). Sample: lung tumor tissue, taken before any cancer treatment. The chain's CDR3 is CASSSDSLRGPQHF. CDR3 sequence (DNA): TGTGCCAGCAGTTCAGACAGCCTCCGGGGGCCCCAGCATTTT.